This T cell receptor (beta chain) was profiled in a study of cytomegalovirus exposure and HLA in healthy donors. Broader study findings: An ancestry cluster, one associated with Asian ancestry, reportedly showed fewer N-insertions than the approximately 670-donor mean in a later analysis. Later, an analysis showed that TCR beta chains associated with HLA were more clonally expanded than others that were equally common. Researchers reported in a later analysis that common viral pathogens appeared linked to several top clusters.

Researchers ran the PCR with 60 Vbeta and 13 Jbeta primers. Produced via immunoSEQ multiplex PCR; TCRdb's table is partial and in-frame only. The repertoire holds around 180,000 clones, with approximately 88% as singletons. CDR3 size: 14 residues. Trimming took off 5 bases at V and 3 bases at J, with 14 bases between the two ends. Germline loops: CDR1 SGHVS, CDR2 FNYEAQ. As to this clone: Its antigen is unknown.

V gene TRBV7-6 combines with J gene TRBJ2-7; D is possibly TRBD2 (5 bases). Sequences were obtained from PBMCs. This receptor was identified in a boy under 18 in good health and CMV-seronegative. This CDR3 reads CASSPRSGNYEQYF. The CDR3 DNA sequence: TGTGCCAGCAGCCCCCGTTCGGGGAACTACGAGCAGTACTTC.